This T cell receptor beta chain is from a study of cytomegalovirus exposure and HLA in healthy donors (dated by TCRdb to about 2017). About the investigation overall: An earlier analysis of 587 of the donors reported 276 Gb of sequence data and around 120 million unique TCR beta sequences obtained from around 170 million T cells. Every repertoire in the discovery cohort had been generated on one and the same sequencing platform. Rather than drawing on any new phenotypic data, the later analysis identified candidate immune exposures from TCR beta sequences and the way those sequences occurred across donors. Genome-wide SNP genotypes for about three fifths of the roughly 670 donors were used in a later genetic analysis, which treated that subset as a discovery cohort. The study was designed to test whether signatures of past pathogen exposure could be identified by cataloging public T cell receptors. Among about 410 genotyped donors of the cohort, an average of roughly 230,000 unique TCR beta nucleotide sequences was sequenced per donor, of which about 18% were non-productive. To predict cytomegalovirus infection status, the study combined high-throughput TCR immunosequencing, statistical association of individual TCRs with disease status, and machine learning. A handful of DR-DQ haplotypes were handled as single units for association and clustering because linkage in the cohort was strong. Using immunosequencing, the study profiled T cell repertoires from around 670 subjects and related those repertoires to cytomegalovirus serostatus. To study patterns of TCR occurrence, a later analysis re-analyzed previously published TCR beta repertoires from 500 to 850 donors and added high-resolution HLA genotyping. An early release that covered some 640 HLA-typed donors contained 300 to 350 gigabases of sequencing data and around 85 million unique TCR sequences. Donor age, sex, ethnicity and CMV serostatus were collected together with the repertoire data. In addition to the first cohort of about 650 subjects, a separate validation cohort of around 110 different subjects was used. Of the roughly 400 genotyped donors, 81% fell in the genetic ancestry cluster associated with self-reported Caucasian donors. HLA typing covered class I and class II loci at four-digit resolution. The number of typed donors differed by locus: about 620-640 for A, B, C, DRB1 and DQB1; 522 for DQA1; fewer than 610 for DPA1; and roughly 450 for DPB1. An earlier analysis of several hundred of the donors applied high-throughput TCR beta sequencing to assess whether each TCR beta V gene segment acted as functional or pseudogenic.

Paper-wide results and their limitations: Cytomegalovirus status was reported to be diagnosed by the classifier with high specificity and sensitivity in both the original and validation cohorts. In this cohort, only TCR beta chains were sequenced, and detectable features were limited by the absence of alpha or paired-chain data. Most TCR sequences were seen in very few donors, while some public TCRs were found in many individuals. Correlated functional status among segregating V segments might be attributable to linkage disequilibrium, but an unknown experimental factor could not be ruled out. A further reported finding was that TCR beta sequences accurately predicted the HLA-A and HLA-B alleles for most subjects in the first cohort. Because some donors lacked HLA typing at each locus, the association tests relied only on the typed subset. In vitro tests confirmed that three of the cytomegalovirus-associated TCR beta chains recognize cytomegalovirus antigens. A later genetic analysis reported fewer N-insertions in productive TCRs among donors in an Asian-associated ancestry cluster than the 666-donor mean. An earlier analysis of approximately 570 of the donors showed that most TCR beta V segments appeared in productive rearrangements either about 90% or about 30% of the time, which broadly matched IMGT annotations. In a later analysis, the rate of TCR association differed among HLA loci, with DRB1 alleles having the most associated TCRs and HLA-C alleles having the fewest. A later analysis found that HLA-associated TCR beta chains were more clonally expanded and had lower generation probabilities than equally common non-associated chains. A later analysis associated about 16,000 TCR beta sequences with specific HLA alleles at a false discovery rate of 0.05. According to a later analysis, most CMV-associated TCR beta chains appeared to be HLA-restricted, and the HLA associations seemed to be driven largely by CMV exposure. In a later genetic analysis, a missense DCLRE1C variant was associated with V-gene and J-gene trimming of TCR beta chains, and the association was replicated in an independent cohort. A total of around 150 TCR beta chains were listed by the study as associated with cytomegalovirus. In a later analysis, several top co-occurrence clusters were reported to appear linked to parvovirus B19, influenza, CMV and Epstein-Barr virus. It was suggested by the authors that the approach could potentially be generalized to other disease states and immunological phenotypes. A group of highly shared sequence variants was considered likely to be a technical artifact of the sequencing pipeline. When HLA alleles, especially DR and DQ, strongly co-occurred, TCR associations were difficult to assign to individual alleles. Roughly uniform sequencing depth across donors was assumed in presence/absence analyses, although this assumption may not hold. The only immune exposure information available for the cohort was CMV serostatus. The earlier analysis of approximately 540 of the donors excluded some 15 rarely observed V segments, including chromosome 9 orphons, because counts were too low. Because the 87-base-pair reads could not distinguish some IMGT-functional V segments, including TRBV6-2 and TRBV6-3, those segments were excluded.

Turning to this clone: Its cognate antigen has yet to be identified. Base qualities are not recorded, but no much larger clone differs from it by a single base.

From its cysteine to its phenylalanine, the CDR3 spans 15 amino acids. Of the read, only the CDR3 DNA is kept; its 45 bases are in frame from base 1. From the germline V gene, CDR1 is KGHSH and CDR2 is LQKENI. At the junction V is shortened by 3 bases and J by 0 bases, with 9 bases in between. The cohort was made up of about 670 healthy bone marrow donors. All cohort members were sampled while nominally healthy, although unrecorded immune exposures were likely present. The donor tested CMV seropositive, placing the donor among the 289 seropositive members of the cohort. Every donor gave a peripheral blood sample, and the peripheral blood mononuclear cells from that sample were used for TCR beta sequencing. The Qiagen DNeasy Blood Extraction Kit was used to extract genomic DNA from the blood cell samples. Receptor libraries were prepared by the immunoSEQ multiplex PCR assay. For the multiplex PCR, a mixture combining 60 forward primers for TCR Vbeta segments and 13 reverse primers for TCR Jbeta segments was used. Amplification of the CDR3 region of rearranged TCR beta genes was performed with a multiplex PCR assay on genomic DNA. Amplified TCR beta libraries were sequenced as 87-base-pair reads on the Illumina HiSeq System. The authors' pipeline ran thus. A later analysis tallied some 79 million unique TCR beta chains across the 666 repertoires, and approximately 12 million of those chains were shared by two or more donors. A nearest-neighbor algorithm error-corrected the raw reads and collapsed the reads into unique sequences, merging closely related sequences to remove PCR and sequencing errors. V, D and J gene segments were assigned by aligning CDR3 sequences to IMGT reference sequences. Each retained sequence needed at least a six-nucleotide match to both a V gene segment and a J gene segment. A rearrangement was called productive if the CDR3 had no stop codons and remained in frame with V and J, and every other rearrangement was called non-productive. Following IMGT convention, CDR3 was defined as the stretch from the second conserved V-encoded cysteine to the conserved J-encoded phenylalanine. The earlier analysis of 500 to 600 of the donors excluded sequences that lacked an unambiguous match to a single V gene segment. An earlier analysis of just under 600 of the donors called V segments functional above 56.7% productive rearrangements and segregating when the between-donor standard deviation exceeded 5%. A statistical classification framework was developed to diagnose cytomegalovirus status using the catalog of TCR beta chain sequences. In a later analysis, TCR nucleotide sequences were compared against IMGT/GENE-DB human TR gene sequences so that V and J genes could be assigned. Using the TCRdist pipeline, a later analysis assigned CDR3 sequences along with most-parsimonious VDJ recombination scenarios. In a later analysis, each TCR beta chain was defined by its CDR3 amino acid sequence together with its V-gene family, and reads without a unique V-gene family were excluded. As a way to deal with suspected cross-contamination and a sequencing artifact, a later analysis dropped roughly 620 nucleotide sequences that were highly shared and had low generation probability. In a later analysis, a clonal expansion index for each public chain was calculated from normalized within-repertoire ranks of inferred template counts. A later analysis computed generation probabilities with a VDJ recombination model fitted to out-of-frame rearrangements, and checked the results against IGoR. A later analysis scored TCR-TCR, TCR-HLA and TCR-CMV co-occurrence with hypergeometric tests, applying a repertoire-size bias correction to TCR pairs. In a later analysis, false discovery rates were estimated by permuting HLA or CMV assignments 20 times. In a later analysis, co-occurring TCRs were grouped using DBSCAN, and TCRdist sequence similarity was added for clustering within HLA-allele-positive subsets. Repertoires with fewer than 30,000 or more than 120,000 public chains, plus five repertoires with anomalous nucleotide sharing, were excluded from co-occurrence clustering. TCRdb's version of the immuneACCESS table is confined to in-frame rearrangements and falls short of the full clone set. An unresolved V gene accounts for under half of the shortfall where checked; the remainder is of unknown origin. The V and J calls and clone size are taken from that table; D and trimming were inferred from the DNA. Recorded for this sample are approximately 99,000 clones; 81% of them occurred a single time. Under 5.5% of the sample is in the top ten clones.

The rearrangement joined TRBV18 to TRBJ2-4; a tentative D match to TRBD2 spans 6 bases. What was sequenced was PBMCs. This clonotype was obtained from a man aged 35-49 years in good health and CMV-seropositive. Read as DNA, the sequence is TGTGCCAGCTCACCGGGACTCCTAGCCAAAAACATTCAGTACTTC. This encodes CASSPGLLAKNIQYF.